This entry concerns a single TCR beta chain. Its antigen is as yet unknown. This specimen comes from a study of cytomegalovirus exposure and HLA in healthy donors. General study points: In a later analysis, DRB1 alleles had the most associated TCRs; HLA-C alleles the fewest.

13 Jbeta primers and 60 Vbeta primers were used for the PCR. Profiling relied on immunoSEQ multiplex PCR, and the TCRdb table lists in-frame clones only, not all of them. The table has roughly 140,000 clones, approximately 80% seen once; the top ten hold over 2%. The CDR3 is 15 amino acids. The trim removed 0 bases at V and 6 bases at J, leaving 6 bases unmatched. Germline CDR1 reads SGDLS; CDR2 reads YYNGEE. This clonotype was sampled from a boy aged 2 to 10 in good health and CMV-seronegative. The sample was PBMCs. The chain carries TRBV9 and TRBJ2-1; 7 positions agree with TRBD2. DNA for the CDR3: TGTGCCAGCAGCGTAGCGGGAGGTACGGGCAATGAGCAGTTCTTC. Amino acid sequence: CASSVAGGTGNEQFF.